These 20 T cell receptor beta chains were all obtained from the same sample, sequenced in a study of cytomegalovirus exposure and HLA in healthy donors. Use of 60 Vbeta and 13 Jbeta primers characterized the PCR. Profiled with immunoSEQ multiplex PCR; TCRdb holds only in-frame clones, not every one. The sample includes more than 95,000 clones, roughly 70% of them seen just once. The sample taken for sequencing was PBMCs. The receptors shown here come from a woman aged 18-35 years in good health and CMV-seronegative.

With respect to this clone: The junction and the germline gene differ at one end; a read error may be behind it. The chain combines TRBV7-9 with TRBJ1-2; 7 bases map to TRBD1. Germline V CDR1 and CDR2: SEHNR, FQNEAQ (reference sequence). The CDR3 totals 15 residues. CDR3 in DNA: TGTTCCAGCAGCCGAGACAGGGCACCGCTCGATGGCTACACCTTC. Amino acid sequence: CSSSRDRAPLDGYTF.

The V gene is TRBV5-6, the J gene TRBJ1-1; D unresolved. Trimming stripped 5 bases from V and 4 bases from J, with 12 bases between. CDR1 is SGHDT and CDR2 is YYEEEE in the germline V gene. This CDR3 is built from 13 residues. CDR3: CASSLNSATEAFF. The CDR3 nucleotides are TGTGCCAGCAGTTTGAACTCCGCCACTGAAGCTTTCTTT.

This rearrangement joins TRBV4-1 to TRBJ2-7; 8 bases fit TRBD1. With V trimmed by 1 base and J by 0 bases, 5 bases remained unmatched. The V gene's germline CDR1 is MGHRA and CDR2 YSYEKL. CDR3 length equals 16 residues. The CDR3 DNA follows: TGCGCCAGCAGCCAAGCGGGACAGGTGAGCTCCTACGAGCAGTACTTC. Amino acids: CASSQAGQVSSYEQYF.

The genes are TRBV7-2 and TRBJ2-7, with 8 bases that match TRBD1. The CDR3 runs to 12 residues. Germline CDR1 SGHTA, CDR2 FQGNSA. Trimming removed 10 bases from V and 3 bases from J; junction bases left unmatched: 5. For the CDR3, the DNA is TGTGCCACCTCACAGGGGGGCTACGAGCAGTACTTC. The encoded protein is CATSQGGYEQYF.

The CDR3 reads CASSLVGRQGNTEAFF. In DNA, the CDR3 is TGCGCCAGCAGCTTGGTAGGTAGGCAGGGTAACACTGAAGCTTTCTTT. V is TRBV5-1 and J is TRBJ1-1; possibly TRBD1 for D (5 bases). This CDR3 region has 16 residues. Between the trimmed V and J ends, which lost 0 bases and 2 bases, there was a span of 14 bases. Per the germline V gene, CDR1 is SGHRS and CDR2 is YFSETQ.

The J gene is TRBJ2-6, the V gene TRBV5-4; D might be TRBD2 (5 bases). From germline, CDR1 is SGHNT and CDR2 YYREEE (reference sequence). The CDR3 runs 15 residues. With 4 bases removed from V and 0 bases from J, the gap between germline ends came to 8 bases. Here the CDR3 DNA reads TGTGCCAGCAGCCTACTAGACTCTGGGGCCAACGTCCTGACTTTC. Protein product: CASSLLDSGANVLTF.

The V and J genes are TRBV14 and TRBJ2-7; D possibly corresponds to TRBD2 (5 bases). The CDR3 is 14 residues long. With 4 bases removed from V and 1 base from J, the gap between germline ends came to 11 bases. Germline loops: CDR1 SGHDN, CDR2 FVKESK. CDR3 sequence: CASSLTPGSYEQYF. The CDR3 region has the DNA TGTGCCAGCAGCCTTACTCCGGGGTCCTACGAGCAGTACTTC.

The V call is TRBV2, the J call TRBJ1-2; 8 bases line up with TRBD1. V gave up 7 bases and J gave up 3 bases; unmatched junction bases: 4. CDR1 is SNHLY and CDR2 is FYNNEI in the germline V gene. This CDR3 spans 13 amino acids. Written as DNA, the CDR3 is TGTGCCAGCACGCAGGGGGCTGACTATGGCTACACCTTC. Amino acids: CASTQGADYGYTF.

This clone has a handful of counts. The rearrangement uses TRBV15 and TRBJ2-7; D may be TRBD1 (5 bases). Trimming left V 7 bases short and J 1 base short, with 11 bases between. Germline lookup yields CDR1 LNHNV and CDR2 YYDKDF (reference sequence). The CDR3 sequence is 13 residues long. In DNA form, the CDR3 reads TGTGCCACCACTTCACAGGATTCCTACGAGCAGTACTTC. Its translation is CATTSQDSYEQYF.

This chain joins TRBV9 and TRBJ2-5; TRBD2 might be the D (6 bases). V was pared by 1 base and J by 3 bases, with 10 bases between. This CDR3 region has 14 residues. From germline, CDR1 is SGDLS and CDR2 YYNGEE. The CDR3 DNA sequence: TGTGCCAGCAGCGTAATGGGGAGGAAAGAGACCCAGTACTTC. Translating it yields CASSVMGRKETQYF.

V usage is TRBV4-1 and J usage is TRBJ1-2; D unclear. The CDR3 consists of 16 residues. V gave up 0 bases and J gave up 0 bases, with 11 bases separating them. Germline-derived CDR1 and CDR2 are MGHRA and YSYEKL. This chain's CDR3 is CASSQEGAGTNYGYTF. CDR3 coding DNA: TGCGCCAGCAGCCAAGAAGGAGCCGGTACTAACTATGGCTACACCTTC.

The chain couples TRBV4-1 to TRBJ1-2; TRBD1 matches 7 bases. CDR3 length equals 13 residues. In germline, CDR1 is MGHRA, CDR2 YSYEKL. The V and J ends lost 4 bases and 5 bases, in that order; junction bases with no gene match: 4. CDR3 amino acids: CASSPGTAYGYTF. The CDR3 nucleotides read TGCGCCAGCAGCCCCGGGACAGCGTATGGCTACACCTTC.

V and J are TRBV9 and TRBJ1-4; a possible D gene is TRBD1 (6 bases). CDR1 and CDR2 (germline): SGDLS, YYNGEE. Trimming took off 4 bases at V and 0 bases at J, with 13 bases between the two ends. The CDR3 has 16 amino acids. The CDR3 loop is CASSMSPGATNEKLFF. CDR3 DNA sequence: TGTGCCAGCAGCATGAGCCCAGGGGCAACTAATGAAAAACTGTTTTTT.

This clone has just a few counts. The rearrangement joins TRBV7-9 to TRBJ1-4, with 7 positions matching TRBD1. Germline assignment: CDR1 SEHNR and CDR2 FQNEAQ (reference sequence). V was pared by 4 bases and J by 7 bases, with 12 bases of the junction left unmatched. The length of the CDR3 is 16 residues. The CDR3 sequence: CASSSGQMQLIEKLFF. The CDR3 bases are TGTGCCAGCAGCTCGGGACAGATGCAACTAATTGAAAAACTGTTTTTT.

The chain couples TRBV4-2 to TRBJ1-2, with unresolved D. Trimming shortened V by 0 bases and J by 0 bases, and 11 bases separated the two germline ends. The CDR3 has 16 residues. The V gene's germline CDR1 is LGHNA and CDR2 YNFKEQ. CDR3 in DNA: TGTGCCAGCAGCCAAGAGGGCACAGTCCCTAACTATGGCTACACCTTC. Translating it yields CASSQEGTVPNYGYTF.

Notes on this clone: This CDR3 is also generated by other DNA sequences in the sample. The chain links TRBV5-1 to TRBJ1-3; D possibly corresponds to TRBD1 (5 bases). Germline V gene lookup returns CDR1 SGHRS and CDR2 YFSETQ. The V end was cut by 4 bases, the J end by 3 bases, with 11 bases between. CDR3 length equals 14 residues. CDR3 nucleotides: TGCGCCAGCAGCCCTGGGGGGAGTGGAAACACCATATATTTT. Protein: CASSPGGSGNTIYF.

This clone was detected only a few times. The J gene is TRBJ1-2, the V gene TRBV28; D is unresolved. The CDR3 contains 13 residues. V was pared by 5 bases and J by 1 base, with 8 bases between. Germline V gene data show CDR1 as MDHEN and CDR2 as SYDVKM. CDR3: CASSLDNNYGYTF. CDR3 in DNA: TGTGCCAGCAGTCTCGACAATAACTATGGCTACACCTTC.

The rearrangement joins TRBV5-6 to TRBJ1-1; TRBD1 is a possible D gene (5 bases). V was pared by 0 bases and J by 5 bases, with 11 bases between. CDR3 size: 14 residues. Germline loops: CDR1 SGHDT, CDR2 YYEEEE. CDR3 sequence: CASSLDGGVTEAFF. DNA for the CDR3: TGTGCCAGCAGCTTGGACGGGGGTGTGACTGAAGCTTTCTTT.

The sample holds a few counts of this clone. This CDR3 is CATRTGISLNTEAFF. CDR3 in DNA: TGTGCCACACGGACAGGGATTAGCCTGAACACTGAAGCTTTCTTT. The chain couples TRBV19 to TRBJ1-1; 8 nucleotides line up with TRBD1. The CDR3 totals 15 residues. V trimming: 10 bases; J trimming: 0 bases; junction bases outside the gene matches: 10. Germline CDR1 and CDR2: LNHDA and SQIVND (reference sequence).

This clone has only a few counts. Here the CDR3 reads CASSFGGLGNNSPLHF. As DNA, the CDR3 is TGCGCCAGCAGCTTCGGGGGGCTTGGGAATAATTCACCCCTCCACTTT. The chain couples TRBV5-1 to TRBJ1-6; a weak D match, TRBD1 (6 bases). The V gene lost 2 bases and the J gene lost 5 bases, with 14 bases spanning the gap. Germline CDR1 SGHRS, CDR2 YFSETQ. This CDR3 region has 16 residues.